This TCR beta chain was captured by sequencing in a study of T cell responses to AZD1222 COVID-19 vaccine. Assay: immunoSEQ multiplex PCR; the TCRdb copy retains only in-frame clones and omits some. This sample carries roughly 30,000 clones, about four fifths of them seen once, and the ten largest clones take approximately 4.8%. The CDR3 contains 15 residues. Per germline, CDR1 SGHTS and CDR2 YDEGEE. V shed 5 bases, J shed 2 bases, and the junction held 4 bases outside the gene matches. The gene calls are TRBV5-8 and TRBJ1-5, with 10 nucleotides matching TRBD1. The sequence was collected from an adult who received the AZD1222 COVID-19 vaccine. The material was peripheral blood, obtained 28 days after the second AZD1222 dose. DNA for the CDR3: TGTGCCAGCAGACGGACAGGGGGAGGCAATCAGCCCCAGCATTTT. Amino acid sequence: CASRRTGGGNQPQHF.